This TCR beta chain originates from a study of monozygotic twins with inflammatory bowel disease. TCRalpha along with TCRbeta cDNA was subjected to two nested PCRs lasting 16 and 9 cycles. Each CDR3 protein gets one entry in TCRdb, which reprocessed the 5' RACE reads and gives no DNA. This sample's table reports 300,000 to 450,000 distinct CDR3 sequences. This CDR3 spans 13 amino acids. Germline V gene data show CDR1 as SGHTA and CDR2 as FQGTGA. This clonotype originated in a human donor with ulcerative colitis or Crohn's disease, or a healthy co-twin of an affected twin (not recorded which). This rearrangement joins TRBV7-3 to TRBJ2-1; TCRdb outputs TRBD2, but without DNA this stays unchecked. Source material: blood. The CDR3: CASSPQGLGEQFF.